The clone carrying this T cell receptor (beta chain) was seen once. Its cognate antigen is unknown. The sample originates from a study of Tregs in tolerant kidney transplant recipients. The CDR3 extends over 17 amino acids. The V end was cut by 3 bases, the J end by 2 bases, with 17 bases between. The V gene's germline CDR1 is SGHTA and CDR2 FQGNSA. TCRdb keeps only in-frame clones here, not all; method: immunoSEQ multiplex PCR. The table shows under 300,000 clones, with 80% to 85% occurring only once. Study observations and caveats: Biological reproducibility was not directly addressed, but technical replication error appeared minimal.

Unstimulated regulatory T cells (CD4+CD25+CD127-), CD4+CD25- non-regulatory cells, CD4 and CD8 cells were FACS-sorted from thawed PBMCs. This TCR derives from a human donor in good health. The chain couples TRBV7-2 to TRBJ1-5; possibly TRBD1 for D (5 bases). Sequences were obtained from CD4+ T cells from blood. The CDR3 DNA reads TGTGCCAGCAGCTTCTCAGGGAGTCAGACTGGCAATCAGCCCCAGCATTTT. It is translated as CASSFSGSQTGNQPQHF.